This T cell receptor beta chain was obtained from a study of cytomegalovirus exposure and HLA in healthy donors. Amplification used 60 Vbeta primers and 13 Jbeta primers. TCRdb keeps only in-frame clones here, not all; method: immunoSEQ multiplex PCR. The table shows about 170,000 clones, with around 80% occurring only once. Study-wide results and limits: In a later analysis, a missense DCLRE1C variant was linked to TCR beta V- and J-gene trimming.

The CDR3 has 15 amino acids. Germline-derived CDR1 and CDR2 are SGHRS and YFSETQ. Losses at the gene ends were 4 bases for V and 7 bases for J; bases not matched to a gene: 13. Turning to this clone: Its antigen is still unknown.

Material for sequencing was PBMCs. The sequence was obtained from a woman aged 45-60 years in good health and CMV-seropositive. The chain links TRBV5-1 to TRBJ2-7; 8 bases line up with TRBD1. CDR3 DNA: TGCGCCAGCAGCCCCGGACAGGGCCTCGCCGGGGAGCAGTACTTC. Translating it yields CASSPGQGLAGEQYF.